The T cell receptor beta chain described here comes from a study of control samples from healthy donors and cancer patients. V lost 5 bases and J lost 5, with 10 bases in between. The CDR3 loop spans 13 amino acids. CDR1 MNHNS and CDR2 SASEGT come from the germline V gene. The data were produced by immunoSEQ multiplex PCR, yet TCRdb's version contains in-frame clones alone and is incomplete. The sample has roughly 450,000 clones, 90% seen once; the top ten hold 5.5% to 7.5%. Material for sequencing was PBMCs. The chain combines TRBV6-1 with TRBJ1-5; D not resolved. This TCR came from a man aged 35 to 55 with head and neck cancer. CDR3: CASSPRWDQPQHF. The CDR3 nucleotides are TGTGCCAGCAGTCCCCGGTGGGATCAGCCCCAGCATTTT.